Included here is one TCR beta chain sequence, with context. What it binds is unknown. Libraries were prepared by immunoSEQ multiplex PCR; TCRdb keeps only in-frame clonotypes and omits some of them. The sample shows over a million clones, 95% to 97% of them seen only once. The sample is drawn from a study of shared clonotypes between healthy human individuals. The wider study: Each donor contributed plates that comprised three CD4 naive, three CD4 memory, two CD8 naive and one CD8 memory. General study findings and limits: The researchers took only blood, and tissue repertoires probably look different. The study's rarefaction showed incomplete sorted-subset sequencing despite large depth. Naive subsets generally had larger estimated richness than memory subsets.

Per germline, CDR1 SGHTA and CDR2 FQGNSA. V trimming: 6 bases; J trimming: 9 bases; junction bases outside the gene matches: 15. The CDR3 sequence is 15 residues long. The source material was naive CD4+ T cells sorted from blood. Noted subset: CD45RA+ positively selected. This TCR came from a man between 25 and 39 years old in good health. The chain has TRBV7-2 and TRBJ2-3; 7 bases agree with TRBD2. CDR3: CASSRSGEGPRTQYF. The CDR3 bases are TGTGCCAGCAGTCGGAGTGGGGAGGGCCCCAGAACGCAGTATTTT. Full variable domain (missing parts from reference TRBV7-2 and TRBJ2-3): GAGVSQSPSNKVTEKGKDVELRCDPISGHTALYWYRQSLGQGLEFLIYFQGNSAPDKSGLPSDRFSAERTGGSVSTLTIQRTQQEDSAVYLCASSRSGEGPRTQYFGPGTRLTVL.